Listed below are T cell receptor beta chains from one sample, sequenced in a study. TCRdb passed the 5' RACE reads through MiXCR, listing each CDR3 protein once. The data contain approximately 5,700 distinct CDR3 sequences, around 31% of them singletons. Sequencing used naive CD4+ T cells sorted from a lymph node. These receptors were collected from a female donor with breast cancer. CDR3s include the opening cysteine and the closing phenylalanine or tryptophan. D genes are given only for firm matches. Not every row has a clone size; where given, it reads once, few, many or a size class.

V	J	size	D	CDR3	DNA
TRBV6-2/TRBV6-3	TRBJ1-5	medium-sized	NA	CASSYSVRQSNQPQHF	TGTGCCAGCAGTTACTCGGTGAGGCAGAGCAATCAGCCCCAGCATTTT
TRBV7-2	TRBJ1-5	few	NA	CASSLAPGPGWPQHF	TGTGCCAGCAGCTTAGCTCCGGGCCCTGGTTGGCCCCAGCATTTT
TRBV30	TRBJ2-1	NA	NA	CAWSETRGAYNEQFF	TGTGCCTGGAGTGAAACTAGAGGGGCCTACAATGAGCAGTTCTTC
TRBV20-1	TRBJ2-1	NA	TRBD2	CSARNRTSGINGEQFF	TGCAGTGCTAGAAACCGGACTAGCGGGATAAACGGGGAGCAGTTCTTC
TRBV11-1	TRBJ2-3	medium-sized	TRBD1	CASSLGRGKTDTQYF	TGTGCCAGCAGCTTAGGCAGGGGGAAAACAGATACGCAGTATTTT
TRBV7-9	TRBJ2-3	NA	NA	CASRGPARDTQYF	TGTGCCAGCAGGGGACCAGCGAGAGATACGCAGTATTTT
TRBV18	TRBJ1-6	NA	NA	CASSPAQSSYNSPLHF	TGTGCCAGCTCACCGGCGCAGAGCTCCTATAATTCACCCCTCCACTTT
TRBV29-1	TRBJ2-5	NA	NA	CSAYQETQYF	TGCAGTGCGTACCAAGAGACCCAGTACTTC
TRBV7-8	TRBJ1-5	NA	NA	CASSFESNQPQHF	TGTGCCAGCAGCTTCGAGAGCAATCAGCCCCAGCATTTT
TRBV20-1	TRBJ2-5	NA	NA	CSAGSPNREETQYF	TGCAGTGCTGGCAGCCCAAACAGGGAAGAGACCCAGTACTTC
TRBV20-1	TRBJ2-6	medium-sized	NA	CSAVGTGANVLTF	TGCAGTGCCGTCGGGACCGGGGCCAACGTCCTGACTTTC
TRBV5-1	TRBJ2-3	few	TRBD1	CASTAQGARDTQYF	TGCGCCAGCACCGCCCAGGGGGCAAGAGATACGCAGTATTTT
TRBV4-1	TRBJ2-7	NA	NA	CARVYEQYF	TGCGCCAGAGTGTACGAGCAGTACTTC
TRBV7-2	TRBJ2-3	NA	TRBD1	CASIRDRGSTDTQYF	TGTGCCAGCATCCGTGACAGGGGTAGCACAGATACGCAGTATTTT
TRBV4-3	TRBJ2-5	medium-sized	NA	CASSQPGAPLLGTQYF	TGCGCCAGCAGCCAACCGGGAGCGCCCCTCTTGGGGACCCAGTACTTC
TRBV18	TRBJ1-2	medium-sized	NA	CASSPITLQVSNYGYTF	TGTGCCAGCTCACCTATTACCCTACAGGTGTCAAACTATGGCTACACCTTC
TRBV5-1	TRBJ2-7	few	TRBD1	CASSAPGQGKGGYEQYF	TGCGCCAGCAGCGCCCCGGGACAGGGAAAAGGGGGCTACGAGCAGTACTTC
TRBV6-5	TRBJ1-2	once	NA	CASKMVGDYGYTF	TGTGCCAGCAAAATGGTGGGGGACTATGGCTACACCTTC
TRBV7-2	TRBJ2-1	NA	NA	CASRLYLSTAGADKEQFF	TGTGCCAGCAGGCTATACCTCTCGACAGCTGGTGCCGACAAGGAGCAGTTCTTC
TRBV6-6	TRBJ1-3	medium-sized	NA	CASRQDLSSGNTIYF	TGTGCCAGTCGACAAGACCTCTCCTCTGGAAACACCATATATTTT
TRBV9	TRBJ2-7	medium-sized	TRBD1	CASSQGVLSYEQYF	TGTGCCAGCAGCCAGGGGGTCCTATCCTACGAGCAGTACTTC
TRBV20-1	TRBJ2-5	NA	NA	CSARVGGGRETQYF	TGCAGTGCTAGAGTAGGCGGCGGGCGGGAGACCCAGTACTTC
TRBV20-1	TRBJ1-1	few	NA	CSASKGSNTEAFF	TGCAGTGCTAGTAAAGGCTCAAACACTGAAGCTTTCTTT
TRBV6-2/TRBV6-3	TRBJ1-5	NA	NA	CASSSAGGSQPQHF	TGTGCCAGCAGTTCCGCCGGTGGGAGCCAGCCCCAGCATTTT
TRBV20-1	TRBJ2-7	NA	NA	CSARVTGGWDEQYF	TGCAGTGCCCGGGTCACAGGAGGTTGGGACGAGCAGTACTTC
TRBV7-3	TRBJ1-1	NA	NA	CASSLNTGNTEAFF	TGTGCCAGCAGCTTAAATACAGGGAACACTGAAGCTTTCTTT
TRBV5-1	TRBJ1-2	medium-sized	NA	CASSGAGLVYTF	TGCGCCAGCAGCGGGGCAGGGCTGGTCTACACCTTC
TRBV29-1	TRBJ2-5	few	NA	CSVEGTTMETQYF	TGCAGCGTTGAAGGGACCACTATGGAGACCCAGTACTTC
TRBV3-1	TRBJ2-5	medium-sized	NA	CASLNRGKSNQEETQYF	TGTGCCAGCCTCAATCGAGGCAAATCGAACCAGGAGGAGACCCAGTACTTC